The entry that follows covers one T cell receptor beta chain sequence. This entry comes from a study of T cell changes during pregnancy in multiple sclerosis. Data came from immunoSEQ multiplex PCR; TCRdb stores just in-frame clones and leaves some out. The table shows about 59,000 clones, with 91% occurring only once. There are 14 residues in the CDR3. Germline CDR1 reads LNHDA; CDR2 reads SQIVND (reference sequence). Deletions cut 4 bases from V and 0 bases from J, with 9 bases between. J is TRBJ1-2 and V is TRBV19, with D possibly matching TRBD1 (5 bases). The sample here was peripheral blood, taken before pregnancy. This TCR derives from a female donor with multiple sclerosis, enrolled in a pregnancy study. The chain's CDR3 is CASSTGPSNYGYTF. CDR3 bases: TGTGCCAGTAGTACAGGGCCCTCTAACTATGGCTACACCTTC.